These 27 T cell receptor beta chains were sequenced from one sample in a study of technical replicates of blood from several donors. Assay used: immunoSEQ multiplex PCR; TCRdb lists only in-frame clones, some missing. The table has 60,000 to 65,000 clones, about 89% seen once. The sequenced sample was PBMCs. The receptor source for this set is a human donor in good health. Some clones in this sample may be carry-over from other donors' samples.

CDR3 residues: CASSRLAGGTYEQYF. In nucleotides, the CDR3 is TGCGCCAGCAGTCGACTAGCGGGGGGCACCTACGAGCAGTACTTC. The chain has TRBV10-2 and TRBJ2-7, with 13 bases matching TRBD2. J was trimmed by 2 bases and V by 5 bases; bases with no gene match: 3. Looked up from germline, CDR1 is WSHSY and CDR2 is SAAADI. The CDR3 covers 15 residues.

The rearrangement joins TRBV5-1 to TRBJ1-1; D is unresolved. Germline V gene sequence: CDR1 SGHRS, CDR2 YFSETQ. Trimming pared 0 bases from V and 1 base from J, leaving 7 bases between. This CDR3 contains 14 residues. The CDR3 DNA follows: TGCGCCAGCAGCTTGGGCAGTGGGAACACTGAAGCTTTCTTT. Amino acids: CASSLGSGNTEAFF.

The chain combines TRBV10-3 with TRBJ1-1, with 7 bases fitting TRBD1. The CDR3 sequence is 15 residues long. Trimming removed 5 bases from V and 2 bases from J; junction bases left unmatched: 8. The germline gives CDR1 ENHRY, CDR2 SYGVKD. The CDR3 DNA follows: TGTGCCATCAGTCAACAGGGGATAGCAAACACTGAAGCTTTCTTT. It specifies CAISQQGIANTEAFF.

This clone was observed a single time. The chain employs TRBV7-3 and TRBJ2-5, with D maybe TRBD2 (5 bases). The CDR3 is made up of 15 amino acids. Trimming stripped 4 bases from V and 4 bases from J, with 16 bases between. Germline assignment: CDR1 SGHTA and CDR2 FQGTGA. The CDR3 sequence is CASSSSGLRGETQYF. The CDR3 nucleotides read TGTGCCAGCAGCTCTTCGGGCCTTCGGGGAGAGACCCAGTACTTC.

This chain links TRBV9 with TRBJ2-1, with 11 nucleotides matching TRBD1. The CDR3 loop spans 15 amino acids. With 5 bases clipped from V and 7 bases from J, the junction kept 8 bases outside the gene matches. Germline assignment: CDR1 SGDLS and CDR2 YYNGEE. CDR3 region: CASSTGQGATNEQFF. The CDR3 DNA follows: TGTGCCAGCAGTACCGGACAGGGGGCGACTAATGAGCAGTTCTTC.

The chain employs TRBV27 and TRBJ1-2; 9 bases are a match to TRBD1. Germline CDR1 and CDR2: MNHEY and SMNVEV (reference sequence). V was pared by 5 bases and J by 4 bases, with 8 bases of the junction left unmatched. The CDR3 loop spans 15 amino acids. The CDR3 DNA sequence: TGTGCCAGCAGTCTCACAGGGGGCAAGTTCTATGGCTACACCTTC. Encoded protein: CASSLTGGKFYGYTF.

The chain links TRBV2 to TRBJ2-3, with TRBD2 identical over 9 bases. The germline V gene encodes CDR1 SNHLY and CDR2 FYNNEI. The CDR3 is made up of 16 amino acids. The V gene end was trimmed by 7 bases and the J gene end by 3 bases; junction bases not matched to a gene: 11. CDR3 sequence reads: CASKLAGTSSTDTQYF. CDR3 coding DNA: TGTGCCAGCAAACTAGCTGGGACTAGCAGTACAGATACGCAGTATTTT. Using reference TRBV2 and TRBJ2-3 for the parts outside the CDR3, the full variable domain is EPEVTQTPSHQVTQMGQEVILRCVPISNHLYFYWYRQILGQKVEFLVSFYNNEISEKSEIFDDQFSVERPDGSNFTLKIRSTKLEDSAMYFCASKLAGTSSTDTQYFGPGTRLTVL.

V gene TRBV12-5 combines with J gene TRBJ2-3, with unresolved D. The CDR3 loop spans 14 amino acids. V was shortened by 11 bases and J by 2 bases, with 17 bases between the two germline ends. Per the germline V gene, CDR1 is LGHNT and CDR2 is FRNRAP. Here the CDR3 DNA reads TGTGCTGTCGAACAGCCCCCTTACACAGATACGCAGTATTTT. It is translated as CAVEQPPYTDTQYF.

The chain couples TRBV2 to TRBJ1-6; D remains unclear. V gave up 6 bases and J gave up 4 bases, with 13 bases separating them. This CDR3 has 15 residues. Germline V gene lookup returns CDR1 SNHLY and CDR2 FYNNEI. The CDR3 region has the DNA TGTGCCAGCAGCCAAACGGGGATTTATAATTCACCCCTCCACTTT. Translation gives CASSQTGIYNSPLHF.

The V and J genes are TRBV5-1 and TRBJ2-2; no firm D call. V was clipped by 2 bases and J by 6 bases, with 11 bases between them. Germline V gene sequence: CDR1 SGHRS, CDR2 YFSETQ. The CDR3 has 14 amino acids. CDR3 region: CASSLDAGPGELFF. The DNA of the CDR3 is TGCGCCAGCAGCTTAGATGCTGGGCCCGGGGAGCTGTTTTTT. The variable domain in full, completed from reference TRBV5-1 and TRBJ2-2, reads KAGVTQTPRYLIKTRGQQVTLSCSPISGHRSVSWYQQTPGQGLQFLFEYFSETQRNKGNFPGRFSGRQFSNSRSEMNVSTLELGDSALYLCASSLDAGPGELFFGEGSRLTVL.

The CDR3 here is CASSQDIGLQPQHF. The DNA of the CDR3 is TGCGCCAGCAGCCAAGATATTGGGCTCCAGCCCCAGCATTTT. This chain uses TRBV4-3 with TRBJ1-5; D unclear. The V gene lost 0 bases and the J gene lost 7 bases, with 10 bases spanning the gap. This CDR3 has 14 amino acids. Germline CDR1 LGHNA, CDR2 YSLEER.

CDR3 residues: CASSLSSTSVETQYF. The DNA of the CDR3 is TGCGCCAGCAGCTTGTCCTCAACTAGTGTGGAGACCCAGTACTTC. The chain uses TRBV5-1 and TRBJ2-5; TRBD2 might be the D (5 bases). CDR1 is SGHRS, CDR2 YFSETQ, per germline. Trimming pared 1 base from V and 5 bases from J, leaving 15 bases between. This CDR3 has 15 residues.

The chain carries TRBV30 and TRBJ2-1; unclear D gene. V lost 0 bases to trimming and J lost 4 bases, with 10 bases between them. The CDR3 sequence is 14 residues long. Germline V gene sequence: CDR1 GTSNPN, CDR2 SVGIG (reference sequence). The CDR3 DNA reads as TGTGCCTGGAGTGTACCTCCAGGTTACAATGAGCAGTTCTTC. Its protein is CAWSVPPGYNEQFF. Based on the CDR3 plus reference TRBV30 and TRBJ2-1, the full variable domain is SQTIHQWPATLVQPVGSPLSLECTVEGTSNPNLYWYRQAAGRGLQLLFYSVGIGQISSEVPQNLSASRPQDRQFILSSKKLLLSDSGFYLCAWSVPPGYNEQFFGPGTRLTVL.

The V and J genes are TRBV27 and TRBJ1-2, with D unresolved. The V end was cut by 0 bases, the J end by 1 base, with 6 bases between. Looked up from germline, CDR1 is MNHEY and CDR2 is SMNVEV (reference sequence). The CDR3 is 14 amino acids. The CDR3 here is CASSLSPGNYGYTF. The DNA of the CDR3 is TGTGCCAGCAGTTTATCGCCGGGTAACTATGGCTACACCTTC.

By share of the sample, this clone is medium-sized. This chain joins TRBV15 and TRBJ2-2, with TRBD2 matching over 7 bases. The CDR3 consists of 16 residues. Germline V gives CDR1 LNHNV, CDR2 YYDKDF (reference sequence). The V gene end was trimmed by 7 bases and the J gene end by 0 bases; junction bases not matched to a gene: 8. The CDR3 region has the DNA TGTGCCACCAAGGGAGGGTTATCAGCGAACACCGGGGAGCTGTTTTTT. Translation gives CATKGGLSANTGELFF.

CDR3 loop: CASSLMDRTQYF. Written as DNA, the CDR3 is TGTGCCAGCAGCTTAATGGACAGGACCCAGTACTTC. The rearrangement links TRBV7-2 to TRBJ2-5, with D possibly TRBD1 on 6 matching bases. Germline V CDR1 and CDR2: SGHTA, FQGNSA. The CDR3 is 12 amino acids. Trimming pared 2 bases from V and 7 bases from J, leaving 8 bases between. Drawing the rest from reference TRBV7-2 and TRBJ2-5, the complete variable domain is GAGVSQSPSNKVTEKGKDVELRCDPISGHTALYWYRQSLGQGLEFLIYFQGNSAPDKSGLPSDRFSAERTGGSVSTLTIQRTQQEDSAVYLCASSLMDRTQYFGPGTRLLVL.

CDR3 nucleotide sequence: TGTGCCATCAGTGAGGGGGGACAGACCTCCGGCTACACCTTC. Protein sequence: CAISEGGQTSGYTF. The chain uses TRBV10-3 and TRBJ1-2; the match to TRBD1 covers 7 bases. Germline-derived CDR1 and CDR2 are ENHRY and SYGVKD. This CDR3 comprises 14 residues. Losses at the gene ends were 2 bases for V and 8 bases for J; bases not matched to a gene: 8.

This clone was counted a single time. The rearrangement uses TRBV7-9 and TRBJ2-5, with 10 nucleotides matching TRBD2. V lost 2 bases to trimming and J lost 2 bases; unmatched junction nucleotides: 8. The CDR3 sequence is 17 residues long. Germline CDR1 is SEHNR and CDR2 is FQNEAQ (reference sequence). Written as DNA, the CDR3 is TGTGCCAGCAGCTTAAGGGTAGCGGGAGGCCGGCAAGAGACCCAGTACTTC. It specifies CASSLRVAGGRQETQYF.

The chain employs TRBV9 and TRBJ1-4; 7 positions agree with TRBD1. Germline loops: CDR1 SGDLS, CDR2 YYNGEE. V shed 4 bases, J shed 8 bases, and the junction held 8 bases outside the gene matches. The CDR3 has 14 amino acids. The CDR3 here is CASSSRQGGEKLFF. In nucleotides, the CDR3 is TGTGCCAGCAGCTCACGACAGGGCGGAGAAAAACTGTTTTTT.

The chain's CDR3 is CASSLDILGPDTQYF. The CDR3 nucleotides read TGTGCCAGCAGCTTGGACATCCTTGGGCCGGATACGCAGTATTTT. V and J are TRBV5-6 and TRBJ2-3; D gene uncertain. V was trimmed by 0 bases and J by 6 bases, leaving 14 bases between them. Per germline, CDR1 SGHDT and CDR2 YYEEEE. The CDR3 length is 15 residues.

The chain links TRBV9 to TRBJ2-1; a weak D match, TRBD2 (6 bases). V dropped 6 bases and J dropped 4 bases, with 17 bases sitting between them. The CDR3 contains 15 residues. The germline V gene encodes CDR1 SGDLS and CDR2 YYNGEE. CDR3 coding DNA: TGTGCCAGCACTCTAGGGGCTAGCGTGTACAATGAGCAGTTCTTC. It is translated as CASTLGASVYNEQFF.

The V gene is TRBV5-6, the J gene TRBJ1-3; no reliable D call. The CDR3 has 16 amino acids. Germline assignment: CDR1 SGHDT and CDR2 YYEEEE. Trimming pared 0 bases from V and 4 bases from J, leaving 14 bases between. CDR3: CASSLVSAIRGNTIYF. As DNA, the CDR3 is TGTGCCAGCAGCTTGGTATCTGCGATTAGAGGAAACACCATATATTTT.

This clone was seen once. The rearrangement joins TRBV9 to TRBJ2-3, with TRBD2 matching over 7 bases. From germline, CDR1 is SGDLS and CDR2 YYNGEE. The CDR3 is 15 amino acids. V dropped 4 bases and J dropped 3; count of bases not matched to a gene: 8. The CDR3 reads CASSYRVGGTDTQYF. The CDR3 nucleotides read TGTGCCAGCAGCTACCGGGTCGGGGGGACAGATACGCAGTATTTT. The variable domain in full, completed from reference TRBV9 and TRBJ2-3, reads DSGVTQTPKHLITATGQRVTLRCSPRSGDLSVYWYQQSLDQGLQFLIQYYNGEERAKGNILERFSAQQFPDLHSELNLSSLELGDSALYFCASSYRVGGTDTQYFGPGTRLTVL.

The chain couples TRBV7-2 to TRBJ2-2; 7 bases fit TRBD2. Germline-derived CDR1 and CDR2 are SGHTA and FQGNSA. J was trimmed by 8 bases and V by 2 bases; bases with no gene match: 11. This CDR3 has 16 amino acids. CDR3 loop: CASSLMAGVVSGELFF. The CDR3 bases are TGTGCCAGCAGCTTAATGGCGGGAGTGGTGTCGGGGGAGCTGTTTTTT.

The chain links TRBV7-2 to TRBJ2-7; D perhaps matches TRBD2 (5 bases). V lost 1 base and J lost 0, with 10 bases in between. Germline CDR1 and CDR2: SGHTA and FQGNSA. The CDR3 has 15 amino acids. In DNA, the CDR3 is TGTGCCAGCAGCTTAGACGCGACTACCTCCTACGAGCAGTACTTC. It encodes CASSLDATTSYEQYF.

This sequence joins TRBV11-2 and TRBJ2-2; D is unresolved. V lost 5 bases to trimming and J lost 5 bases, with 12 bases between them. Looked up from germline, CDR1 is SGHAT and CDR2 is FQNNGV. The length of the CDR3 is 14 residues. The CDR3 spells CASSPYVRTGELFF. CDR3 DNA: TGTGCCAGCAGCCCGTACGTGAGAACCGGGGAGCTGTTTTTT. Full variable domain (rest looked up from reference TRBV11-2 and TRBJ2-2): EAGVAQSPRYKIIEKRQSVAFWCNPISGHATLYWYQQILGQGPKLLIQFQNNGVVDDSQLPKDRFSAERLKGVDSTLKIQPAKLEDSAVYLCASSPYVRTGELFFGEGSRLTVL.

The sample holds one count of this clone. V and J are TRBV7-2 and TRBJ2-7; no firm D call. The V gene's germline CDR1 is SGHTA and CDR2 FQGNSA. Trimming removed 1 base at V and 6 bases at J, with 13 bases between. The CDR3 has 14 residues. The CDR3 DNA follows: TGTGCCAGCAGCTTAGAAACATCCCGTCCCGAGCAGTACTTC. Protein sequence: CASSLETSRPEQYF.